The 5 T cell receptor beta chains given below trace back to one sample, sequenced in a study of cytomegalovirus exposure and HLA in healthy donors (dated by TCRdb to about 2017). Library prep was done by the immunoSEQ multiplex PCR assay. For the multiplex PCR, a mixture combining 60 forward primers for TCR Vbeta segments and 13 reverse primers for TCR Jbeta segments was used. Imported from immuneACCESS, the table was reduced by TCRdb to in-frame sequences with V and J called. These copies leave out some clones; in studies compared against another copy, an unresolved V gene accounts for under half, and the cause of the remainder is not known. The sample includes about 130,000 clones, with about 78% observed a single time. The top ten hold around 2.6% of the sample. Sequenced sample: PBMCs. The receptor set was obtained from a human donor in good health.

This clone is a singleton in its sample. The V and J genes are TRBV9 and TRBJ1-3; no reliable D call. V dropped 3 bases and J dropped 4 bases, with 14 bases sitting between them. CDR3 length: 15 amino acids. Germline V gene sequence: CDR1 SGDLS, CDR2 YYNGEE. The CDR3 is CASSESTRSGNTIYF. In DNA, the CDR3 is TGTGCCAGCAGCGAATCCACCAGATCAGGAAACACCATATATTTT.

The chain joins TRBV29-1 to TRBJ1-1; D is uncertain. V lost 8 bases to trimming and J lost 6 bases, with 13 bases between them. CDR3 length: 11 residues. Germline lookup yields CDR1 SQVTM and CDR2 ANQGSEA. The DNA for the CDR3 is TGCAGCCTCGGCGTTGGGCCTGAAGCTTTCTTT. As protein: CSLGVGPEAFF. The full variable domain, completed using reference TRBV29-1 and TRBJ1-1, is SAVISQKPSRDICQRGTSLTIQCQVDSQVTMMFWYRQQPGQSLTLIATANQGSEATYESGFVIDKFPISRPNLTFSTLTVSNMSPEDSSIYLCSLGVGPEAFFGQGTRLTVV.

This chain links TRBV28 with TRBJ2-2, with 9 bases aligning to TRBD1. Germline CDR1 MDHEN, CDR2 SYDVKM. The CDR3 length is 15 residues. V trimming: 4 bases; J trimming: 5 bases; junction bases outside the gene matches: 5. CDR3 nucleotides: TGTGCCAGCAGTTCTCCGGACAGGGGAACCGGGGAGCTGTTTTTT. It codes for CASSSPDRGTGELFF.

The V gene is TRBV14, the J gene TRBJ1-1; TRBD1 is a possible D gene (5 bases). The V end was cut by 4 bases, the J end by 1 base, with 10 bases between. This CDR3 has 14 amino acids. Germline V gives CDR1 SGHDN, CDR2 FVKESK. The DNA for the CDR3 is TGTGCCAGCAGCCCGGGTAGGGGGAACACTGAAGCTTTCTTT. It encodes CASSPGRGNTEAFF.

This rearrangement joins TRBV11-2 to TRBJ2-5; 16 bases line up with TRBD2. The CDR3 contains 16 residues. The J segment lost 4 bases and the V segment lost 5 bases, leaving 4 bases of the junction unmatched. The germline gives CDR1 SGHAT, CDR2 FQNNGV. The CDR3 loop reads CASSRGTSGGAETQYF. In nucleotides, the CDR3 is TGTGCCAGCAGCAGGGGGACTAGCGGGGGGGCAGAGACCCAGTACTTC.